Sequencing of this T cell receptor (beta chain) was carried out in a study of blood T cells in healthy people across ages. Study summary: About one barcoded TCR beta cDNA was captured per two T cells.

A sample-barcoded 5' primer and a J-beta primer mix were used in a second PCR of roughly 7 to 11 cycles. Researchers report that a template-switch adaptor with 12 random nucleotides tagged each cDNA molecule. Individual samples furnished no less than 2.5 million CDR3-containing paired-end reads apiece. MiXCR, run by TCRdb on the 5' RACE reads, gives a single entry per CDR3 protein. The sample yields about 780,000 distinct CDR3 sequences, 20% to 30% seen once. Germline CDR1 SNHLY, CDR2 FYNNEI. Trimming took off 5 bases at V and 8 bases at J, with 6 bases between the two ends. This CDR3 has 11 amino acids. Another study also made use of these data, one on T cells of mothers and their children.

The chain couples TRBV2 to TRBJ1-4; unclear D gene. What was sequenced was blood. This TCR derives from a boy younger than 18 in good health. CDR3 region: CASSPFEKLFF. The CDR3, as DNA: TGTGCCAGCAGTCCATTCGAAAAACTGTTTTTT. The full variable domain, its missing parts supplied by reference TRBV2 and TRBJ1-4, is EPEVTQTPSHQVTQMGQEVILRCVPISNHLYFYWYRQILGQKVEFLVSFYNNEISEKSEIFDDQFSVERPDGSNFTLKIRSTKLEDSAMYFCASSPFEKLFFGSGTQLSVL.